This TCR beta chain was sequenced during a study of radiation and T cells in renal cell carcinoma. Remarks on this clone: Its antigen is not identified.

Assay used: immunoSEQ multiplex PCR; TCRdb lists only in-frame clones, some missing. Of 70,000 to 95,000 clones in the sample, 82% were seen once. Germline CDR1 is MGHRA and CDR2 is YSYEKL. This CDR3 contains 15 residues. Trimming at V came to 3 bases and at J to 1 base, leaving 5 bases not matched to a gene. Sample time point: baseline pretreatment blood. Described treatment: 15 Gy SBRT to primary tumor, nephrectomy 4 weeks later. Serial blood draws occurred at baseline and 2 and 4 weeks post-SBRT. The patient's renal cell carcinoma had clear cell pathology. Study-level points and caveats: Pretreatment tumor biopsies were lacking, so baseline clonotypes are unknown.

This chain links TRBV4-1 with TRBJ2-7, with 8 bases lining up with TRBD1. Sequencing was performed on blood, taken from a patient whose treatment included radiotherapy and nephrectomy. The source of this sequence is a man between 60 and 70 years old with renal cell carcinoma. For the CDR3, the DNA is TGCGCCAGCAGCCACCCAGGACAGGGTTCCTACGAGCAGTACTTC. Residues: CASSHPGQGSYEQYF.